This T cell receptor beta chain comes out of a study of vaccination effects on CD4 cells after COVID-19. Assay used: immunoSEQ multiplex PCR; TCRdb lists only in-frame clones, some missing. The sample shows about 22,000 clones, 55% to 85% of them seen only once. The trim removed 0 bases at V and 6 bases at J, leaving 8 bases unmatched. Germline loops: CDR1 KGHSH, CDR2 LQKENI. The CDR3 runs 16 residues. CD4+ T cells specific for antigen were expanded with viral peptide pools by the ViraFEST assay before sequencing. Cultured cells yielded isolated CD4+ T cells after approximately nine days. Each participant received a vaccine that was either BNT162b2 or mRNA-1273, given as two doses. Half-medium replacement with IL-2 medium occurred on days 3 and 7. Remarks on this clone: The antigen remains unidentified.

The rearrangement joins TRBV18 to TRBJ2-7; 10 bases fit TRBD2. The material was CD4+ T cells from PBMCs cultured with HCoV-NL63 spike peptides, obtained after COVID-19 vaccination. The sequence was obtained from a human donor who received a COVID-19 vaccine. In DNA form, the CDR3 reads TGTGCCAGCTCACCACCGATAGCGGGAGGCGCCACCGAGCAGTACTTC. This encodes CASSPPIAGGATEQYF.